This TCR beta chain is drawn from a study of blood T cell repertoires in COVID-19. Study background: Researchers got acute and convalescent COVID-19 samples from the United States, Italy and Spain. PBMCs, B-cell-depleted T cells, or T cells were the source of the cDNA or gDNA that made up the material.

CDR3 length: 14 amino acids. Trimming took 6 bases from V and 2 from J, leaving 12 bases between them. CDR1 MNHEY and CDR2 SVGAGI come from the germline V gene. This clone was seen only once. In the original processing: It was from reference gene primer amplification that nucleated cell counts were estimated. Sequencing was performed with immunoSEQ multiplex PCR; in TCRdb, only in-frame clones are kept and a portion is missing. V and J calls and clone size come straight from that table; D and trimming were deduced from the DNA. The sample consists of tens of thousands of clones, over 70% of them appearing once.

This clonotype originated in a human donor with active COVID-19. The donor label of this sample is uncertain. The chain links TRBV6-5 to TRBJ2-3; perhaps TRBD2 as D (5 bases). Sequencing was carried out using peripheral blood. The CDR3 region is CASRPRAYTDTQYF. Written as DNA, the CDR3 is TGTGCCAGCAGGCCGCGGGCTTACACAGATACGCAGTATTTT.